These 4 T cell receptor beta chains were sequenced from one sample in a study of radiation and T cells in renal cell carcinoma. Generated by immunoSEQ multiplex PCR, the TCRdb table keeps only in-frame clones and is missing some. Among 110,000 to 150,000 clones listed, roughly 90% were seen once. As for time point: baseline pretreatment blood. Treatment of the sample: 15 Gy SBRT to primary tumor, nephrectomy 4 weeks later. Source: blood, taken from a patient whose treatment included radiotherapy and nephrectomy. Receptors were obtained from a woman between 45 and 60 years old with renal cell carcinoma.

V usage is TRBV7-9 and J usage is TRBJ1-2; D not certain. Looked up from germline, CDR1 is SEHNR and CDR2 is FQNEAQ (reference sequence). The CDR3 runs to 14 residues. The V gene lost 1 base and the J gene lost 0 bases, with 6 bases spanning the gap. CDR3 residues: CASSLVVANYGYTF. The CDR3, as DNA: TGTGCCAGCAGCTTAGTTGTAGCTAACTATGGCTACACCTTC.

The CDR3 sequence: CASSYSATAYNSPLHF. For the CDR3, the DNA is TGTGCCAGCAGTTACTCGGCGACAGCTTATAATTCACCCCTCCACTTT. V gene TRBV6-6 combines with J gene TRBJ1-6, with D perhaps TRBD1 (5 bases). This CDR3 has 16 amino acids. CDR1 is MNHNY and CDR2 is SVGAGI in the germline V gene (reference sequence). Deletions cut 0 bases from V and 4 bases from J, with 10 bases between.

V is TRBV5-1 and J is TRBJ2-7; a possible D gene is TRBD1 (5 bases). Germline V gives CDR1 SGHRS, CDR2 YFSETQ. CDR3 length: 12 amino acids. V was shortened by 4 bases and J by 5 bases, with 10 bases between the two germline ends. The CDR3 bases are TGCGCCAGCAGCATGGCAGGGAACGAGCAGTACTTC. Its translation: CASSMAGNEQYF.

This clone was detected a few times. V usage is TRBV7-8 and J usage is TRBJ1-2; 7 bases match TRBD1. The CDR3 contains 16 residues. With 5 bases clipped from V and 2 bases from J, the junction kept 11 bases outside the gene matches. In germline, CDR1 is SGHVS, CDR2 FQNEAQ. CDR3 residues: CASSRRPGTVNYGYTF. In DNA, the CDR3 is TGTGCCAGCAGCCGACGCCCCGGGACAGTAAACTATGGCTACACCTTC.